Shown below are 3 T cell receptor beta chains from a single sample sequenced in a study of OX40 agonist ivuxolimab in advanced cancers. Receptors were amplified or captured by the immunoSEQ multiplex PCR assay. TCRdb provides this immuneACCESS table in a form limited to in-frame rearrangements. Some clones are lacking; in checked studies, under half of them reflect an unresolved V gene, and why the rest are absent is not known. The sample includes approximately 91,000 clones, with about 90% observed a single time. The top ten constitute roughly 4.5% of the sample. Sequenced here: CD4+ or CD8+ T cells sorted from blood, sampled in a trial of the OX40 agonist ivuxolimab. The source of these receptors is an adult with an advanced solid tumor such as melanoma, head and neck, liver or kidney cancer.

The V gene is TRBV11-3, the J gene TRBJ2-2, with 14 bases identical to TRBD2. Unmatched junction bases numbered 7, after V lost 5 bases and J lost 5 bases. Germline assignment: CDR1 SGHNT and CDR2 YENEEA. The CDR3 covers 17 residues. The CDR3 region has the DNA TGTGCCAGCAGCGGGACTAGCGGGAGAGTTGGAACCGGGGAGCTGTTTTTT. Its translation: CASSGTSGRVGTGELFF.

This clone was recorded a few times. CDR3 region: CASRLAEDTGELFF. The CDR3 bases are TGTGCCAGCAGACTGGCGGAGGACACCGGGGAGCTGTTTTTT. This sequence joins TRBV6-5 and TRBJ2-2, with D perhaps matching TRBD2 (5 bases). CDR1 is MNHEY, CDR2 SVGAGI, per germline. Between the trimmed V and J ends, which lost 6 bases and 3 bases, there was a span of 11 bases. The CDR3 spans 14 residues.

The CDR3 nucleotides are TGTGCCAGCAGCTTAGTCTTAACTAGGGGGGATACGCAGTATTTT. Encoded protein: CASSLVLTRGDTQYF. The V gene is TRBV7-8, the J gene TRBJ2-3; TRBD1 is a possible D gene (6 bases). Germline values: CDR1 SGHVS, CDR2 FQNEAQ. Between the trimmed V and J ends, which lost 1 base and 6 bases, there was a span of 14 bases. The length of the CDR3 is 15 residues.